This TCR beta chain came from a study of cytomegalovirus exposure and HLA in healthy donors. Study-level information: The same platform as the approximately 700 first-cohort repertoires was used for the 120 validation repertoires, a later analysis reported. Study-wide results and limits: Most observed TCR sequences were rare, whereas some public TCRs were detected in many donors.

The donors were members of the validation cohort comprising approximately 110 subjects, separate from the approximately 710-subject first cohort. The assay was immunoSEQ multiplex PCR, and TCRdb's table has in-frame clones only and misses some. The table includes about 130,000 clones, about 89% detected once. On this clone itself: Its specificity is unknown.

The TCR was taken from a woman aged 18-35 years in good health and CMV-seronegative. Input material: PBMCs.

CDR3: CASSQDPQGRTYEQYF. CDR3 nucleotide sequence: TGTGCCAGCAGCCAAGATCCACAGGGGAGAACCTACGAGCAGTACTTC. The V and J genes are TRBV4-2 and TRBJ2-7, with 7 bases that match TRBD1. Germline loops: CDR1 LGHNA, CDR2 YNFKEQ. The CDR3 consists of 16 residues. Unmatched junction bases numbered 7, after V lost 0 bases and J lost 2 bases.